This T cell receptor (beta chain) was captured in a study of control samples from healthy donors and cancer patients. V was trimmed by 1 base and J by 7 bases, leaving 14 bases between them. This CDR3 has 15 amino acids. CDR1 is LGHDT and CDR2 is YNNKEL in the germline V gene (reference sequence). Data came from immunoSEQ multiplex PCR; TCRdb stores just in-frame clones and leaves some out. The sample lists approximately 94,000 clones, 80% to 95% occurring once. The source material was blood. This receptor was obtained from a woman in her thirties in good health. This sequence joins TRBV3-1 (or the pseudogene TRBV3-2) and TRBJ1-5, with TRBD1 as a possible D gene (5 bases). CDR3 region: CASSQGGERGQPQHF. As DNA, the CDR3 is TGTGCCAGCAGCCAAGGGGGGGAACGGGGGCAGCCCCAGCATTTT.